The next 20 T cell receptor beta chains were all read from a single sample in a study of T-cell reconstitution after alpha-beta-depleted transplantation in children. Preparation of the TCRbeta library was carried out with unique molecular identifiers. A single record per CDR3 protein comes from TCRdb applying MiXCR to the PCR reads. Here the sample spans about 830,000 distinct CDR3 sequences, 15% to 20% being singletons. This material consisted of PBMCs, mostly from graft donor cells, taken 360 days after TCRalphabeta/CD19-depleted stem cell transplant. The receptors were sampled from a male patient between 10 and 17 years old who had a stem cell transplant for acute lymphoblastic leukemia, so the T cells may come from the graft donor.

The CDR3 coding sequence is TGTGCCAGCAGTTACCCGACAGTTTCCTACGAGCAGTACTTC. Translated, it gives CASSYPTVSYEQYF. The rearrangement joins TRBV6-5 to TRBJ2-7; TRBD1 might be the D (5 bases). The CDR3 runs to 14 residues. Trimming removed 2 bases from V and 1 base from J, with 9 bases in between. Per the germline V gene, CDR1 is MNHEY and CDR2 is SVGAGI.

In DNA form, the CDR3 reads TGTGCCAGCAGCCAGGGGGGCTTCGGCAATCAGCCCCAGCATTTT. Its protein is CASSQGGFGNQPQHF. The V and J genes are TRBV14 and TRBJ1-5; D is perhaps TRBD1 (6 bases). CDR1 SGHDN and CDR2 FVKESK come from the germline V gene. V lost 3 bases and J lost 2, with 11 bases in between. There are 15 residues in the CDR3.

DNA for the CDR3: TGCGCCAGCAGCCAAGCCCCCGCAGGGGCTAACTATGGCTACACCTTC. It is translated as CASSQAPAGANYGYTF. This chain uses TRBV4-1 with TRBJ1-2; D is perhaps TRBD1 (6 bases). The CDR3 has 16 amino acids. Germline CDR1 and CDR2: MGHRA and YSYEKL. V was shortened by 1 base and J by 0 bases, with 12 bases between the two germline ends.

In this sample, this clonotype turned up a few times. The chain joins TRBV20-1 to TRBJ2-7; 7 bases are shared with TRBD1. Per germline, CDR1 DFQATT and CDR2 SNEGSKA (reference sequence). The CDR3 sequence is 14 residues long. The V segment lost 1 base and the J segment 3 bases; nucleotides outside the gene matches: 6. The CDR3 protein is CSARGPRGHYEQYF. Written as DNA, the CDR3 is TGCAGTGCTAGAGGGCCTAGGGGGCACTACGAGCAGTACTTC.

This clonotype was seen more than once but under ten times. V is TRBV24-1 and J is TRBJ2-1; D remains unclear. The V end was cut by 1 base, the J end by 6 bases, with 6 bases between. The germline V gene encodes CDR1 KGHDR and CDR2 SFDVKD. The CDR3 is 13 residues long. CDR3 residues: CATSDLRFNEQFF. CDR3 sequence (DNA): TGTGCCACCAGTGATTTAAGATTCAATGAGCAGTTCTTC.

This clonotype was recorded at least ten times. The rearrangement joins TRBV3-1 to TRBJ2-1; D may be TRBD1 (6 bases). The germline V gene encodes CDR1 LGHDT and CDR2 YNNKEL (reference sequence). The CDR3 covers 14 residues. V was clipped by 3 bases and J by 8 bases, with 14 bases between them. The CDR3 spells CASSQSYRDYEQFF. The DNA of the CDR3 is TGTGCCAGCAGCCAGAGCTACAGGGATTATGAGCAGTTCTTC.

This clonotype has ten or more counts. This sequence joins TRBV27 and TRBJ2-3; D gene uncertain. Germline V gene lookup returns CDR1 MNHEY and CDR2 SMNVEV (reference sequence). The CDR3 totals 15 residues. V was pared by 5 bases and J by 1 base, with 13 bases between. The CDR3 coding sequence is TGTGCCAGCAGTCTTCGGGTCATGGGCACAGATACGCAGTATTTT. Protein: CASSLRVMGTDTQYF.

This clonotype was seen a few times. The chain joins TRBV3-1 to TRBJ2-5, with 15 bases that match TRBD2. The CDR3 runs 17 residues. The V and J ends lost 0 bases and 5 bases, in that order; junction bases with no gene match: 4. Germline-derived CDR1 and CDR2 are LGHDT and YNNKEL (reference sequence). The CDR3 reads CASSQERGLAGGETQYF. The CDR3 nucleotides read TGTGCCAGCAGCCAAGAACGGGGACTAGCGGGAGGTGAGACCCAGTACTTC.

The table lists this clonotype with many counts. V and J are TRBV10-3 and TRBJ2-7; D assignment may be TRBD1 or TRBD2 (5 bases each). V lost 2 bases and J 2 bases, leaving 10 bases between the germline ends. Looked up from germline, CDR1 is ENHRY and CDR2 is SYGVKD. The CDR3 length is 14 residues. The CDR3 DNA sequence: TGTGCCATCAGTGAGCGTGGGGGACCCTACGAGCAGTACTTC. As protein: CAISERGGPYEQYF.

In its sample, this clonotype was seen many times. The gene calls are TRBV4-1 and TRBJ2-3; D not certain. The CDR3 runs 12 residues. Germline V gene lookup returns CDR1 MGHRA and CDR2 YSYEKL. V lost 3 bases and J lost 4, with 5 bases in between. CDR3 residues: CASSHQADTQYF. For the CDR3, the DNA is TGCGCCAGCAGCCATCAGGCAGATACGCAGTATTTT.

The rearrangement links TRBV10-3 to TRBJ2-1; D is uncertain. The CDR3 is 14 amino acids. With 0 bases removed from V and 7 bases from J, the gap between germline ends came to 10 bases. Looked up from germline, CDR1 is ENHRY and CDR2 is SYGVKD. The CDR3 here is CAISESWVMNEQFF. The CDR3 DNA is TGTGCCATCAGTGAGTCTTGGGTAATGAATGAGCAGTTCTTC.

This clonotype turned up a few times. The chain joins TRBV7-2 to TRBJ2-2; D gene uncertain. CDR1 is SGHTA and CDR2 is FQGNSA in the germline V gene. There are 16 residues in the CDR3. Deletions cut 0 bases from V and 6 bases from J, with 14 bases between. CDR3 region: CASSLARLFPPGELFF. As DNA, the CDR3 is TGTGCCAGCAGCTTAGCGCGCTTGTTTCCCCCCGGGGAGCTGTTTTTT.

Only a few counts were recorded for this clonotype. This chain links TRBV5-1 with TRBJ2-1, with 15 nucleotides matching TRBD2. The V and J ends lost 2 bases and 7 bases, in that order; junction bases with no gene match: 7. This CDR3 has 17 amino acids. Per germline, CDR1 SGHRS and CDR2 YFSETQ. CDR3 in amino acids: CASSLGLAGGPRNEQFF. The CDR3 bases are TGCGCCAGCAGCTTAGGACTAGCGGGAGGGCCCCGAAATGAGCAGTTCTTC.

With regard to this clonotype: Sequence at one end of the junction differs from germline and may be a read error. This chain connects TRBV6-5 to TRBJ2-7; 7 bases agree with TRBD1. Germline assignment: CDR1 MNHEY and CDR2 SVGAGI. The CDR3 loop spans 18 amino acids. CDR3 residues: CASSYSVGGPQGPYEQYF. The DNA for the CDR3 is TGTGCCAGCAGTTACTCGGTGGGTGGTCCACAGGGGCCCTATGAGCAGTACTTC.

In DNA form, the CDR3 reads TGTGCCAGCAGCTCCGGCCTGGCCTGGGAAAAACTGTTTTTT. It is translated as CASSSGLAWEKLFF. The V gene is TRBV7-9, the J gene TRBJ1-4; no reliable D call. Germline V gene sequence: CDR1 SEHNR, CDR2 FQNEAQ (reference sequence). Trimming removed 4 bases from V and 8 bases from J, with 14 bases in between. The CDR3 spans 14 residues.

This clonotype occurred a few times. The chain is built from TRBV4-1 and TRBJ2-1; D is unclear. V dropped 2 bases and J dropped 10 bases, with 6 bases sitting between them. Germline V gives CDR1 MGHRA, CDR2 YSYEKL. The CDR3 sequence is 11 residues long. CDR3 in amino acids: CASSQMKEQFF. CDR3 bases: TGCGCCAGCAGCCAAATGAAGGAGCAGTTCTTC.

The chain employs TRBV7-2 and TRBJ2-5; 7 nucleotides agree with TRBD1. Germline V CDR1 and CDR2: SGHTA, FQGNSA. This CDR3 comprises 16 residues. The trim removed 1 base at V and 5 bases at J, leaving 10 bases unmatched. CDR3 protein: CASSLVADRVRETQYF. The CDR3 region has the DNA TGTGCCAGCAGCTTAGTTGCCGACAGGGTCCGGGAGACCCAGTACTTC.

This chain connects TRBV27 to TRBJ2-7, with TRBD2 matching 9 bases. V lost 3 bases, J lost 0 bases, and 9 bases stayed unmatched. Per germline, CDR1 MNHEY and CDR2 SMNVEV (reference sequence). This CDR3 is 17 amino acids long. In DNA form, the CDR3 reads TGTGCCAGCAGTTTGGGAGGTAGCGGGAGCATCTCCTACGAGCAGTACTTC. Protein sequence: CASSLGGSGSISYEQYF.

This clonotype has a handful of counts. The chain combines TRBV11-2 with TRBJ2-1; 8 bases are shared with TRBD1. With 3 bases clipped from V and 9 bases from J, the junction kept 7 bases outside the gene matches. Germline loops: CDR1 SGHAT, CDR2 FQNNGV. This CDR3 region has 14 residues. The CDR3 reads CASSFISGGGEQFF. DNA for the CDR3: TGTGCCAGCAGCTTTATCTCAGGGGGCGGTGAGCAGTTCTTC.

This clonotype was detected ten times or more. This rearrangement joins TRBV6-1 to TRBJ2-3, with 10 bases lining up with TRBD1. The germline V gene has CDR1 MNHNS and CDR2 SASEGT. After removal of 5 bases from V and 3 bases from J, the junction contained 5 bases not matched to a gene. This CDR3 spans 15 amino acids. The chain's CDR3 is CASSRDRGRTDTQYF. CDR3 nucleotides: TGTGCCAGCAGTCGGGACAGGGGAAGGACAGATACGCAGTATTTT.